The rows below give T cell receptor beta chains drawn from one sample of a study of shared clonotypes between healthy human individuals. Assay used: immunoSEQ multiplex PCR; TCRdb lists only in-frame clones, some missing. The data hold approximately 2,300,000 clones, with 85% to 95% observed a single time. Sequencing input: naive CD4+ T cells from PBMCs. The receptors were sampled from a man in his late teens or twenties in good health. Some clones in this sample may be carry-over from other donors' samples. Each CDR3 is given with its conserved first and last residue. A D gene is named only where the DNA matches it firmly. Clone sizes are given selectively: once, few, many, or a class where the clone is expanded.

v_gene	d_gene	j_gene	abundance	len	CDR3aa	CDR3nt
TRBV5-1	TRBD2	TRBJ2-7	-	16	CASSGRTSGTSYEQYF	TGCGCCAGCAGCGGTCGTACTAGCGGGACCTCCTACGAGCAGTACTTC
TRBV5-5	-	TRBJ1-2	-	13	CASARGANYGYTF	TGTGCCAGCGCGCGAGGAGCTAACTATGGCTACACCTTC
TRBV28	TRBD2	TRBJ2-2	-	22	CASSPGPPTRLAGPRATGELFF	TGTGCCAGCAGTCCCGGTCCCCCCACGAGGCTAGCGGGGCCTCGGGCCACCGGGGAGCTGTTTTTT
TRBV28	-	TRBJ2-1	-	11	CASSFGGEQFF	TGTGCCAGCAGTTTTGGAGGTGAGCAGTTCTTC
TRBV5-5	-	TRBJ1-1	-	14	CASSLYFSGGEAFF	TGTGCCAGCAGCTTGTATTTTTCGGGGGGTGAAGCTTTCTTT
TRBV18	-	TRBJ2-5	-	14	CASSPPDRAGTQYF	TGTGCCAGCTCACCACCCGATCGGGCAGGGACCCAGTACTTC
TRBV4-2	-	TRBJ1-1	-	17	CASSQEAAAHINTEAFF	TGTGCCAGCAGCCAAGAGGCAGCGGCCCATATTAACACTGAAGCTTTCTTT
TRBV7-9	TRBD2	TRBJ2-2	-	15	CASSLLLAGTGELFF	TGTGCCAGCAGCTTATTACTAGCGGGAACCGGGGAGCTGTTTTTT
TRBV7-3	-	TRBJ2-3	-	15	CASSRRSGVTDTQYF	TGTGCCAGCAGCCGTCGGAGTGGTGTCACAGATACGCAGTATTTT
TRBV10-3	-	TRBJ1-1	-	17	CAISVSSGPSRDTEAFF	TGTGCCATCAGTGTAAGTTCCGGGCCGAGTAGGGACACTGAAGCTTTCTTT
TRBV5-4	TRBD2	TRBJ2-3	-	15	CASSVEAGDTDTQYF	TGTGCCAGCAGCGTAGAAGCGGGAGACACAGATACGCAGTATTTT
TRBV5-1	-	TRBJ2-2	-	14	CASRQDSNTGELFF	TGCGCCAGTCGACAGGACTCGAACACCGGGGAGCTGTTTTTT
TRBV7-6	TRBD2	TRBJ2-7	once	14	CASSAGLASYEQYF	TGTGCCAGCAGCGCGGGACTAGCCTCCTACGAGCAGTACTTC
TRBV5-6	-	TRBJ2-3	-	14	CASSFRAGTDTQYF	TGTGCCAGCAGCTTTAGGGCAGGGACCGATACGCAGTATTTT
TRBV10-3	TRBD1	TRBJ1-1	-	15	CAISSFYRGGTEAFF	TGTGCCATCAGCTCTTTCTACAGGGGTGGGACTGAAGCTTTCTTT
TRBV5-4	-	TRBJ2-5	-	14	CASSLDYTKETQYF	TGTGCCAGCAGCTTGGATTACACTAAAGAGACCCAGTACTTC
TRBV5-1	-	TRBJ1-2	-	12	CASSLTQEGYTF	TGCGCCAGCAGCTTGACGCAGGAGGGCTACACCTTC
TRBV15	-	TRBJ2-5	-	15	CATSVHGGETETQYF	TGTGCCACCAGCGTTCATGGAGGGGAAACAGAGACCCAGTACTTC
TRBV5-4	TRBD1	TRBJ2-1	-	16	CASSIRDRSSYNEQFF	TGTGCCAGCAGCATCCGGGACAGGAGCTCCTACAATGAGCAGTTCTTC
TRBV15	-	TRBJ2-5	-	12	CATSRDQETQYF	TGTGCCACCAGCAGAGACCAGGAGACCCAGTACTTC
TRBV9	-	TRBJ1-4	-	16	CASSPLGEMINEKLFF	TGTGCCAGCAGCCCGTTGGGGGAGATGATTAATGAAAAACTGTTTTTT
TRBV29-1	-	TRBJ1-3	-	14	CSVEPGNGGNTIYF	TGCAGCGTTGAACCGGGGAACGGTGGAAACACCATATATTTT
TRBV18	TRBD2	TRBJ2-1	once	16	CASSPLLAGINNEQFF	TGTGCCAGCTCACCCCTGCTAGCGGGAATAAACAATGAGCAGTTCTTC
TRBV7-2	-	TRBJ1-2	-	12	CASSLVTVGYTF	TGTGCCAGCAGCTTAGTTACCGTAGGCTACACCTTC
TRBV2	-	TRBJ1-1	-	12	CASSGGATEAFF	TGTGCCAGCAGTGGCGGGGCCACTGAAGCTTTCTTT
TRBV18	-	TRBJ1-1	few	15	CASSPRGPVNTEAFF	TGTGCCAGCTCCCCTCGAGGGCCGGTAAATACTGAAGCTTTCTTT
TRBV15	-	TRBJ1-3	-	13	CATSGPEGNTIYF	TGTGCCACCAGCGGACCCGAAGGAAACACCATATATTTT
TRBV27	-	TRBJ2-7	few	11	CASSSNYEQYF	TGTGCCAGCAGTTCAAACTACGAGCAGTACTTC
TRBV9	-	TRBJ2-2	once	15	CASSVRPSGTGELFF	TGTGCCAGCAGCGTAAGACCCTCAGGTACTGGGGAGCTGTTTTTT
TRBV27	-	TRBJ1-1	-	18	CASSPLAVDVGGITEAFF	TGTGCCAGCAGTCCACTGGCAGTGGACGTTGGTGGTATCACTGAAGCTTTCTTT
TRBV5-1	TRBD2	TRBJ2-3	-	16	CASSLMTSGSSDTQYF	TGCGCCAGCAGCTTGATGACTAGCGGTTCATCAGATACGCAGTATTTT
TRBV11-1	-	TRBJ2-5	-	15	CASSSSADYQETQYF	TGTGCCAGCAGCTCCTCGGCGGACTACCAAGAGACCCAGTACTTC
TRBV29-1	-	TRBJ2-3	-	12	CSVEEAGDTQYF	TGCAGCGTTGAGGAAGCGGGCGATACGCAGTATTTT
TRBV29-1	-	TRBJ1-3	-	16	CSVEGWGVGGGNTIYF	TGCAGCGTTGAAGGCTGGGGGGTAGGAGGAGGAAACACCATATATTTT
TRBV2	-	TRBJ1-5	-	14	CASRSRDRVLPQHF	TGTGCCAGCAGGAGCCGGGACCGCGTTTTGCCCCAGCATTTT
TRBV18	-	TRBJ2-5	-	14	CASSGTEPRETQYF	TGTGCCAGCTCGGGGACTGAACCGCGGGAGACCCAGTACTTC
TRBV6-1	-	TRBJ1-5	-	14	CASSEATKGQPQHF	TGTGCCAGCAGTGAAGCGACAAAGGGTCAGCCCCAGCATTTT
TRBV6-1	-	TRBJ2-7	-	15	CASSEVRVLGYEQYF	TGTGCCAGCAGTGAAGTCAGGGTGCTGGGCTACGAGCAGTACTTC
TRBV18	TRBD1	TRBJ2-7	-	15	CASSPGQGNAYEQYF	TGTGCCAGCTCACCGGGACAGGGGAACGCCTACGAGCAGTACTTC
TRBV7-9	-	TRBJ2-2	-	13	CASRDSNTGELFF	TGTGCCAGTCGGGACTCCAACACCGGGGAGCTGTTTTTT
TRBV28	-	TRBJ1-1	-	14	CASSLRSGITEAFF	TGTGCCAGCAGTTTACGGTCGGGAATCACTGAAGCTTTCTTT
TRBV5-6	-	TRBJ2-7	-	14	CASSAIGASYEQYF	TGTGCCAGCAGCGCCATCGGGGCCTCCTACGAGCAGTACTTC
TRBV6-5	-	TRBJ2-6	-	16	CASSYILVSGANVLTF	TGTGCCAGCAGTTACATTTTGGTCTCTGGGGCCAACGTCCTGACTTTC
TRBV10-3	-	TRBJ1-1	once	18	CAISPKDSLIQTNTEAFF	TGTGCCATCAGTCCCAAGGACAGCCTAATACAAACGAACACTGAAGCTTTCTTT
TRBV7-2	-	TRBJ2-3	-	14	CASSSSGYTDTQYF	TGTGCCAGCAGCTCATCAGGGTACACAGATACGCAGTATTTT
TRBV7-9	-	TRBJ1-2	-	15	CASSLSPTAPYGYTF	TGTGCCAGCAGCTTATCCCCGACAGCTCCTTATGGCTACACCTTC
TRBV5-5	-	TRBJ2-2	-	14	CASSLLDITGELFF	TGTGCCAGCAGCTTGTTGGACATAACCGGGGAGCTGTTTTTT
TRBV18	TRBD2	TRBJ2-3	-	16	CASSPRTSGSGNTQYF	TGTGCCAGCTCACCACGGACTAGCGGGAGTGGGAATACGCAGTATTTT
TRBV19	TRBD2	TRBJ2-1	-	15	CASSIRTSGSNEQFF	TGTGCCAGTAGTATAAGAACTAGCGGGAGTAATGAGCAGTTCTTC